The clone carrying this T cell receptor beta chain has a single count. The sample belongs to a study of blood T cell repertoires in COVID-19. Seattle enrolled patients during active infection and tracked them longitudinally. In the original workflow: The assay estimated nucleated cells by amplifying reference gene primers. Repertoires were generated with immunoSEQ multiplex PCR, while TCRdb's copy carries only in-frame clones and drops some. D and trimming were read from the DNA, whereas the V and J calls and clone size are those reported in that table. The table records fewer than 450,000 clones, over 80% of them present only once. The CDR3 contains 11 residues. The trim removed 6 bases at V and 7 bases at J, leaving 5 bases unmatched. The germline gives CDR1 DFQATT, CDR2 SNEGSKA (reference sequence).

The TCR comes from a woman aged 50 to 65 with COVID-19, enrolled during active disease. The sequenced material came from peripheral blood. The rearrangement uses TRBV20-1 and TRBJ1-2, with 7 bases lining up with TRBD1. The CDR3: CSATDRVGYTF. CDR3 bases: TGCAGTGCAACTGACAGGGTTGGCTACACCTTC.